Listed below are T cell receptor beta chains from one sample, sequenced in a study of neurological immune-mediated disorders. Each CDR3 protein is one row after TCRdb ran MiXCR on the 5' RACE reads. The data show under 80,000 distinct CDR3 sequences, 4% to 5.5% seen once. Specimen: PBMCs. The receptor source for this set is a woman aged 50 to 65 with multiple sclerosis. The CDR3 runs from the conserved cysteine through the conserved F or W. Rows may omit the clone size; those that give it use once, few, many or a size class.

J gene: TRBJ2-3
V gene: TRBV7-2
clone size: many
CDR3 protein: CASSLARVGVGADTQYF

J gene: TRBJ1-1
V gene: TRBV6-1
clone size: few
CDR3 protein: CASSESRVEAEAFF

J gene: TRBJ2-6
V gene: TRBV5-1
clone size: many
CDR3 protein: CASSFQGSGANVLTF

J gene: TRBJ1-1
V gene: TRBV14
clone size: many
CDR3 protein: CASSRGLSTEAFF

J gene: TRBJ1-6
V gene: TRBV20-1
clone size: many
CDR3 protein: CSAREVLGGPSPLHF

J gene: TRBJ2-4
V gene: TRBV29-1
clone size: many
CDR3 protein: CSVEKATGNIQYF

J gene: TRBJ2-5
V gene: TRBV3-1
clone size: many
CDR3 protein: CASSPLAGEETQYF

J gene: TRBJ2-3
V gene: TRBV12-3/TRBV12-4
clone size: many
CDR3 protein: CASSLRGSDTDTQYF

J gene: TRBJ2-1
V gene: TRBV7-2
clone size: many
CDR3 protein: CASSLRLAGRNEQFF

J gene: TRBJ1-3
V gene: TRBV6-5
clone size: many
CDR3 protein: CASSYYQTGSGNTIYF

J gene: TRBJ1-1
V gene: TRBV5-1
clone size: many
CDR3 protein: CASSLRAMNTEAFF

J gene: TRBJ2-5
V gene: TRBV7-9
clone size: many
CDR3 protein: CASSLGLAGRKETQYF

J gene: TRBJ1-5
V gene: TRBV12-3/TRBV12-4
clone size: .
CDR3 protein: CASSLIPSDQPQNF

J gene: TRBJ1-4
V gene: TRBV20-1
clone size: many
CDR3 protein: CSARNSLKSLFF

J gene: TRBJ1-5
V gene: TRBV5-5
clone size: medium-sized
CDR3 protein: CASSLFSEGRNQPQNF

J gene: TRBJ2-1
V gene: TRBV6-5
clone size: few
CDR3 protein: CASSYQGTGPYNEQFF

J gene: TRBJ1-5
V gene: TRBV20-1
clone size: .
CDR3 protein: CSARGTGEVQPQNF

J gene: TRBJ2-1
V gene: TRBV9
clone size: many
CDR3 protein: CASSDLGGGYNEQFF

J gene: TRBJ2-1
V gene: TRBV28
clone size: many
CDR3 protein: CASTTRIGINNEQFF

J gene: TRBJ2-5
V gene: TRBV24-1
clone size: .
CDR3 protein: CATSPPGRVNEVQETQYF

J gene: TRBJ2-5
V gene: TRBV20-1
clone size: many
CDR3 protein: CSASPGGEETQYF

J gene: TRBJ2-3
V gene: TRBV2
clone size: many
CDR3 protein: CASRTLPDTQYF

J gene: TRBJ1-1
V gene: TRBV29-1
clone size: many
CDR3 protein: CSVIQGGAGTEAFF

J gene: TRBJ2-5
V gene: TRBV29-1
clone size: many
CDR3 protein: CSVNYQETQYF

J gene: TRBJ1-1
V gene: TRBV7-2
clone size: many
CDR3 protein: CASGIGGNTEAFF

J gene: TRBJ2-1
V gene: TRBV3-1
clone size: many
CDR3 protein: CASSQPTGYSREQFF

J gene: TRBJ2-2
V gene: TRBV29-1
clone size: many
CDR3 protein: CSVYGRGLEFGNTGELFF

J gene: TRBJ2-1
V gene: TRBV7-6
clone size: many
CDR3 protein: CASSTRWEGYNEQFF

J gene: TRBJ1-1
V gene: TRBV10-1
clone size: many
CDR3 protein: CASSPRQGTEAFF

J gene: TRBJ1-3
V gene: TRBV20-1
clone size: many
CDR3 protein: CSASYSLGQGVLVGNTIYF

J gene: TRBJ2-7
V gene: TRBV7-9
clone size: many
CDR3 protein: CASSLTSSYEQYF

J gene: TRBJ1-3
V gene: TRBV7-9
clone size: many
CDR3 protein: CASSQRPGQGENTIYF

J gene: TRBJ2-5
V gene: TRBV20-1
clone size: few
CDR3 protein: CSARSMRTGFQETQYF

J gene: TRBJ1-4
V gene: TRBV6-5
clone size: many
CDR3 protein: CASSKPGTGSEKLFF

J gene: TRBJ1-4
V gene: TRBV5-1
clone size: .
CDR3 protein: CASSPRGGLGTNEKLFF

J gene: TRBJ2-1
V gene: TRBV7-9
clone size: few
CDR3 protein: CASSPTGTGVNEQFF

J gene: TRBJ1-4
V gene: TRBV7-2
clone size: many
CDR3 protein: CASSLLGATNEKLFF

J gene: TRBJ2-3
V gene: TRBV10-3
clone size: many
CDR3 protein: CAITAADTQYF

J gene: TRBJ2-3
V gene: TRBV12-3/TRBV12-4
clone size: many
CDR3 protein: CASRAGQATQYF

J gene: TRBJ2-3
V gene: TRBV7-2
clone size: .
CDR3 protein: CASSYRADTQYF

J gene: TRBJ1-3
V gene: TRBV12-3/TRBV12-4
clone size: many
CDR3 protein: CASSAGVTGNTIYF

J gene: TRBJ2-3
V gene: TRBV7-2
clone size: many
CDR3 protein: CASSLVGTDTQYF

J gene: TRBJ1-1
V gene: TRBV6-2/TRBV6-3
clone size: many
CDR3 protein: CASSYLLNRGRTEAFF

J gene: TRBJ1-2
V gene: TRBV5-1
clone size: many
CDR3 protein: CASSLDRNYGYTF

J gene: TRBJ2-7
V gene: TRBV15
clone size: .
CDR3 protein: CATSETGQGQCF

J gene: TRBJ1-5
V gene: TRBV6-1
clone size: few
CDR3 protein: CASVGQSNQPQHF

J gene: TRBJ2-5
V gene: TRBV7-2
clone size: many
CDR3 protein: CASSFSGGGETQYF

J gene: TRBJ2-3
V gene: TRBV11-2
clone size: few
CDR3 protein: CASSSRWRGGQDTQYF

J gene: TRBJ1-5
V gene: TRBV10-3
clone size: .
CDR3 protein: CAISEGPPVDTNQPQHF

J gene: TRBJ2-5
V gene: TRBV9
clone size: many
CDR3 protein: CASSASGEETQYF

J gene: TRBJ1-1
V gene: TRBV15
clone size: many
CDR3 protein: CATSRGGVTEAFF

J gene: TRBJ1-4
V gene: TRBV5-6
clone size: few
CDR3 protein: CASSQTGGDEKLFF

J gene: TRBJ2-5
V gene: TRBV6-6
clone size: .
CDR3 protein: CASGKQGAPETQYF

J gene: TRBJ1-2
V gene: TRBV7-9
clone size: .
CDR3 protein: CASSSRVDYGYTF

J gene: TRBJ2-3
V gene: TRBV6-2/TRBV6-3
clone size: many
CDR3 protein: CASSTIGDTQYF

J gene: TRBJ2-1
V gene: TRBV5-8
clone size: many
CDR3 protein: CASSMGVSSDEQFF

J gene: TRBJ1-2
V gene: TRBV24-1
clone size: many
CDR3 protein: CATSVDRPYGYTF

J gene: TRBJ1-1
V gene: TRBV12-3/TRBV12-4
clone size: many
CDR3 protein: CASTGEGDTEAFF

J gene: TRBJ2-5
V gene: TRBV7-8
clone size: many
CDR3 protein: CASSMGLARQETQYF

J gene: TRBJ1-2
V gene: TRBV7-9
clone size: many
CDR3 protein: CASSPGQGTYGYTF